The 19 T cell receptor beta chains presented below share a single source sample, sequenced in a study of graft-versus-host responses after intestinal transplantation. Clones were sequenced by immunoSEQ multiplex PCR, and TCRdb holds only the in-frame ones, with some missing. Seen here are 6,000 to 7,500 clones, 33% observed once, and the top ten hold roughly 3.5%. The authors plated around 200,000 CFSE-labeled responder cells with around 200,000 irradiated, violet-dye-labeled stimulator cells. Specimen: alloreactive CD8+ T cells from a mixed lymphocyte reaction culture, collected before transplantation. Subset indicated: CFSE-low proliferating T cells sorted from approximately 6-day pre-transplant mixed lymphocyte reaction (GvH or HvG direction). The receptors stem from a human patient who was an organ donor for intestinal transplantation.

The gene calls are TRBV6-5 and TRBJ2-7; D might be TRBD1 (6 bases). The V end lost 10 bases, the J end lost 1 base, and 17 bases lay between the germline ends. Germline V gene lookup returns CDR1 MNHEY and CDR2 SVGAGI. This CDR3 region has 14 residues. CDR3 DNA: TGTGCCATCCGACCCAGGGGCTCTTCCTACGAGCAGTACTTC. Translated, it gives CAIRPRGSSYEQYF.

The chain recombines TRBV6-5 with TRBJ1-4, with 9 bases aligning to TRBD1. This CDR3 contains 15 residues. Losses at the gene ends were 5 bases for V and 6 bases for J; bases not matched to a gene: 7. CDR1 is MNHEY, CDR2 SVGAGI, per germline. The CDR3 loop is CASSVPRDRDEKLFF. The CDR3, as DNA: TGTGCCAGCAGTGTCCCCCGGGACAGGGATGAAAAACTGTTTTTT.

The J gene is TRBJ2-1, the V gene TRBV7-8, with 8 bases lining up with TRBD2. Trimming cost V 0 bases and J 8 bases; bases outside gene matches: 15. The CDR3 loop spans 18 amino acids. CDR1 is SGHVS and CDR2 is FQNEAQ in the germline V gene. CDR3 coding DNA: TGTGCCAGCAGCTTAGCATATGGGCGGGGGGTACCAGGGGATGAGCAGTTCTTC. It codes for CASSLAYGRGVPGDEQFF. The variable domain in full, completed from reference TRBV7-8 and TRBJ2-1, reads GAGVSQSPRYKVAKRGQDVALRCDPISGHVSLFWYQQALGQGPEFLTYFQNEAQLDKSGLPSDRFFAERPEGSVSTLKIQRTQQEDSAVYLCASSLAYGRGVPGDEQFFGPGTRLTVL.

V is TRBV7-6 and J is TRBJ2-3; D gene unclear. CDR1 is SGHVS and CDR2 is FNYEAQ in the germline V gene. V lost 4 bases, J lost 4 bases, and 9 bases lay in between. The CDR3 spans 13 residues. Here the CDR3 DNA reads TGTGCCAGCAGCTCCTCTGTATCAGATACGCAGTATTTT. Its protein product is CASSSSVSDTQYF.

The chain has TRBV29-1 and TRBJ1-2; tentative D call: TRBD1 (5 bases). Trimming shortened V by 5 bases and J by 2 bases, and 6 bases separated the two germline ends. The CDR3 runs to 11 residues. The germline V gene encodes CDR1 SQVTM and CDR2 ANQGSEA. Here the CDR3 DNA reads TGCAGCGTTAACAGGAACTATGGCTACACCTTC. Translated, it gives CSVNRNYGYTF.

By its share, this clone is medium-sized (0.01 to 0.1%). This chain links TRBV5-1 with TRBJ1-1; perhaps TRBD1 as D (6 bases). CDR1 is SGHRS, CDR2 YFSETQ, per germline. The CDR3 has 17 amino acids. Trimming cost V 0 bases and J 0 bases, with 15 bases left between them. CDR3 in DNA: TGCGCCAGCAGCTTGGTATTGGGGCAGGGGATGAACACTGAAGCTTTCTTT. It is translated as CASSLVLGQGMNTEAFF.

CDR3: CASSPADGYEQYF. As DNA, the CDR3 is TGTGCCAGCAGCCCAGCGGACGGTTACGAGCAGTACTTC. V gene TRBV7-9 combines with J gene TRBJ2-7; a weak D match, TRBD2 (5 bases). V was cut by 5 bases and J by 4 bases, with 12 bases left in between. CDR1 and CDR2 (germline): SEHNR, FQNEAQ (reference sequence). This CDR3 is built from 13 residues. The entire variable domain, with the rest obtained from reference TRBV7-9 and TRBJ2-7, is as follows: DTGVSQNPRHKITKRGQNVTFRCDPISEHNRLYWYRQTLGQGPEFLTYFQNEAQLEKSRLLSDRFSAERPKGSFSTLEIQRTEQGDSAMYLCASSPADGYEQYFGPGTRLTVT.

There are a few counts of this clone. This chain links TRBV5-1 with TRBJ1-2; no firm D call. From germline, CDR1 is SGHRS and CDR2 YFSETQ. CDR3 size: 12 residues. Trimming stripped 1 base from V and 11 bases from J, with 12 bases between. Here the CDR3 DNA reads TGCGCCAGCAGCTTGCAGGATTCACGGTACACCTTC. This codes for CASSLQDSRYTF.

V is TRBV7-9 and J is TRBJ1-1, with D unresolved. The V gene lost 5 bases and the J gene lost 7 bases, with 8 bases spanning the gap. Germline V lookup: CDR1 SEHNR, CDR2 FQNEAQ (reference sequence). The CDR3 runs to 11 residues. The CDR3 sequence is CASSPWLEAFF. CDR3 bases: TGTGCCAGCAGCCCGTGGCTTGAAGCTTTCTTT.

The chain recombines TRBV18 with TRBJ1-5; TRBD1 matches at 8 bases. V shed 6 bases, J shed 2 bases, and the junction held 12 bases outside the gene matches. CDR3 length: 17 amino acids. Germline V gene lookup returns CDR1 KGHSH and CDR2 LQKENI. The CDR3 spells CASSRTGKVTGNQPQHF. The CDR3 DNA sequence: TGTGCCAGCTCGCGGACAGGGAAAGTGACGGGCAATCAGCCCCAGCATTTT.

The chain combines TRBV6-5 with TRBJ1-1; TRBD1 might be the D (6 bases). In germline, CDR1 is MNHEY, CDR2 SVGAGI. The V gene lost 8 bases and the J gene lost 12 bases, with 28 bases spanning the gap. The CDR3 totals 15 residues. CDR3 coding DNA: TGTGCCAGCCGATTAGGGAAGACAGAGACAGGATCAACTTTCTTT. This codes for CASRLGKTETGSTFF.

The chain links TRBV18 to TRBJ1-4; 7 positions match TRBD1. V lost 3 bases to trimming and J lost 0 bases; unmatched junction nucleotides: 10. The V gene's germline CDR1 is KGHSH and CDR2 LQKENI. The CDR3 loop spans 18 amino acids. As DNA, the CDR3 is TGTGCCAGCTCACCTTACGTCATTAGGGGGCCAACTAATGAAAAACTGTTTTTT. Protein sequence: CASSPYVIRGPTNEKLFF. The full variable domain, with the rest looked up from reference TRBV18 and TRBJ1-4, is NAGVMQNPRHLVRRRGQEARLRCSPMKGHSHVYWYRQLPEEGLKFMVYLQKENIIDESGMPKERFSAEFPKEGPSILRIQQVVRGDSAAYFCASSPYVIRGPTNEKLFFGSGTQLSVL.

This clone was picked up a small number of times. This chain uses TRBV4-1 with TRBJ2-6; 7 nucleotides match TRBD1. The CDR3 is made up of 18 amino acids. CDR1 is MGHRA and CDR2 is YSYEKL in the germline V gene. J gave up 0 bases and V 2 bases, and 7 bases lay outside the gene matches. The chain's CDR3 is CASSQRQGAFSGANVLTF. The CDR3 region has the DNA TGCGCCAGCAGCCAACGACAGGGCGCCTTCTCTGGGGCCAACGTCCTGACTTTC.

This chain joins TRBV5-6 and TRBJ2-1; 9 bases agree with TRBD2. The CDR3 contains 17 residues. Trimming cost V 3 bases and J 4 bases; bases outside gene matches: 11. Germline V gene sequence: CDR1 SGHDT, CDR2 YYEEEE. CDR3 residues: CASSWRASGEMYNEQFF. DNA for the CDR3: TGTGCCAGCAGCTGGAGGGCTAGCGGGGAAATGTACAATGAGCAGTTCTTC.

V is TRBV15 and J is TRBJ2-1, with D uncertain. The germline CDR1 and CDR2 sequences are LNHNV and YYDKDF (reference sequence). The CDR3 has 13 residues. V was trimmed by 4 bases and J by 1 base, leaving 5 bases between them. The CDR3 nucleotides are TGTGCCACCAGCACAGGTTCCTACAATGAGCAGTTCTTC. Protein product: CATSTGSYNEQFF.

There are a few counts of this clone. This sequence joins TRBV5-1 and TRBJ1-2, with 12 nucleotides matching TRBD1. The CDR3 is made up of 17 amino acids. Losses at the gene ends were 1 base for V and 4 bases for J; bases not matched to a gene: 8. In germline, CDR1 is SGHRS, CDR2 YFSETQ. Written as DNA, the CDR3 is TGCGCCAGCAGCTTGTGGGACAGGGGGCCCTCGGTCTATGGCTACACCTTC. Amino acid sequence: CASSLWDRGPSVYGYTF.

This clone was observed a few times. The chain combines TRBV7-6 with TRBJ2-1; 9 bases match TRBD2. CDR3 size: 14 residues. The V gene end was trimmed by 5 bases and the J gene end by 14 bases; junction bases not matched to a gene: 13. Germline V CDR1 and CDR2: SGHVS, FNYEAQ. The CDR3 DNA is TGTGCCAGCAGCCAACGGGCGGGAGGGCCCAAGGAGTTCTTC. It encodes CASSQRAGGPKEFF.

V gene TRBV19 combines with J gene TRBJ1-5, with unresolved D. Trimming shortened V by 5 bases and J by 5 bases, and 10 bases separated the two germline ends. CDR3 length equals 13 residues. Germline CDR1 and CDR2: LNHDA and SQIVND (reference sequence). The CDR3 sequence: CASSYQAHQPQHF. Written as DNA, the CDR3 is TGTGCCAGTAGTTACCAGGCTCATCAGCCCCAGCATTTT.

J is TRBJ2-1 and V is TRBV28; 11 bases are a match to TRBD2. Looked up from germline, CDR1 is MDHEN and CDR2 is SYDVKM. Losses at the gene ends were 6 bases for V and 4 bases for J; bases not matched to a gene: 8. The CDR3 has 16 amino acids. CDR3 DNA: TGTGCCAGCAGCCATGAGGGACTAGCGGAATACAATGAGCAGTTCTTC. Amino acid sequence: CASSHEGLAEYNEQFF.